This T cell receptor (beta chain) comes out of a study of PD-1 blockade in mismatch repair-deficient tumors. Looking at the study overall: Enrolled about 2013-2017, patients had progressing, pretreated mismatch repair-deficient cancers of approximately 13 types.

The data were produced by immunoSEQ multiplex PCR, yet TCRdb's version contains in-frame clones alone and is incomplete. This sample has 80,000 to 100,000 clones, with roughly 80% found just once. As to this clone: No antigen is known for it.

All patients were mismatch repair deficient, assessed by either PCR or immunohistochemistry. TCR sequencing covered a few patients who responded to pembrolizumab. Study-wide results and limits: Rapid post-treatment expansion, then contraction, generally preceding radiologic response, marked tumor-resident clones.

The V end was cut by 6 bases, the J end by 6 bases, with 17 bases between. Looked up from germline, CDR1 is LNHDA and CDR2 is SQIVND (reference sequence). The CDR3 is made up of 15 amino acids. The source material was peripheral blood, sampled 12 weeks after starting pembrolizumab. The sequence was obtained from an adult with mismatch repair-deficient cancer. The chain couples TRBV19 to TRBJ2-2; D may be TRBD1 (6 bases). The CDR3 region has the DNA TGTGCCAGTAGGACCGACAGGAAAAAATCCGGGGAGCTGTTTTTT. Amino acids: CASRTDRKKSGELFF.